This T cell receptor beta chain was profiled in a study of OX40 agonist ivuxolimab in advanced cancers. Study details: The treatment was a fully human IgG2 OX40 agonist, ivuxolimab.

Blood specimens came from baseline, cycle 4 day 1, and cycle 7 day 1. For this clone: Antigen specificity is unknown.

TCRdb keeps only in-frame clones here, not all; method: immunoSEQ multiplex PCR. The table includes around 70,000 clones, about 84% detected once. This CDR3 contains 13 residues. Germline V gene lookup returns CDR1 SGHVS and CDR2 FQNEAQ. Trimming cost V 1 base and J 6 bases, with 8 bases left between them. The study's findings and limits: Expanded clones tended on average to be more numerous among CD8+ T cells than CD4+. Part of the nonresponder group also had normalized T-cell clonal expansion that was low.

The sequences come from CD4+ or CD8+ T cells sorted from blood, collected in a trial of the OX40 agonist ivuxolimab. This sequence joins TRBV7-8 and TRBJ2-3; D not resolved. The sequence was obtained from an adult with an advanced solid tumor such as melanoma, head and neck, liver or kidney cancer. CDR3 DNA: TGTGCCAGCAGCTTAGGGCCCTTGGATACGCAGTATTTT. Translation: CASSLGPLDTQYF.